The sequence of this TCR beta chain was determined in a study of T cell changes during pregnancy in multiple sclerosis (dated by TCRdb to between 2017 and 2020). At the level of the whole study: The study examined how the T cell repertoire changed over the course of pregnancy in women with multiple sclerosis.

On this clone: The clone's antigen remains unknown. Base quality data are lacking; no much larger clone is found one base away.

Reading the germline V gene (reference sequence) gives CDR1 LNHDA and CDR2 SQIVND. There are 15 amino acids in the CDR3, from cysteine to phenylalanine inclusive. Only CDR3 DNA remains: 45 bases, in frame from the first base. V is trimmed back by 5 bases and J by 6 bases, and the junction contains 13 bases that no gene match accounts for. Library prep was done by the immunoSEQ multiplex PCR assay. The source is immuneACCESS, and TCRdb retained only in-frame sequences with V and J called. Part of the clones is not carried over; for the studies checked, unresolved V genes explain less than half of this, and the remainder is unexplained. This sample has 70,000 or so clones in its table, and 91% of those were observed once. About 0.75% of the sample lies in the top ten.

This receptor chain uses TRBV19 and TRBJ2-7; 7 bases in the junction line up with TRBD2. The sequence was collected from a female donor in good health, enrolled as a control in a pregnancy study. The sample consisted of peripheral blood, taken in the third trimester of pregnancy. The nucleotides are TGTGCCAGTAGTCCCCGGGAGCGGGACCGCAGCGAGCAGTACTTC. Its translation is CASSPRERDRSEQYF.